These T cell receptor beta chains were read from a single sample in a study of CD8+CD57+ T cells in acquired aplastic anemia. MiXCR was run by TCRdb on the reads, yielding one entry per CDR3 protein. The sample consists of about 180,000 distinct CDR3 sequences, roughly 63% of them appearing once. Sequencing was carried out using sorted CD4+, CD8+, or CD8+CD57+ T cells (not recorded which) from PBMCs. The receptors were gathered from a human donor with aplastic anemia. CDR3s include the opening cysteine and the closing phenylalanine or tryptophan. Fields, in order: D gene, V gene, clone size, J gene, CDR3 protein, CDR3 DNA. A D gene is named only where the DNA matches it firmly. Size is omitted from some rows. Given values are once, few, many or a class for expanded clones.

>-|TRBV19|-|TRBJ2-3
CASSIGDTQYF
TGTGCCAGTAGTATAGGGGATACGCAGTATTTT
>-|TRBV10-3|few|TRBJ1-2
CANQGTDYGYTF
TGTGCCAACCAGGGGACGGACTATGGCTACACCTTC
>-|TRBV9|-|TRBJ1-1
CASSGYTEAFF
TGTGCCAGCAGCGGGTACACTGAAGCTTTCTTT
>TRBD1|TRBV4-1|few|TRBJ2-1
CASSQDGTGTYNEQFF
TGCGCCAGCAGCCAAGACGGGACAGGGACCTACAATGAGCAGTTCTTC
>-|TRBV9|-|TRBJ2-1
CASSVVGGNYNEQFF
TGTGCCAGCAGCGTAGTAGGGGGGAACTACAATGAGCAGTTCTTC
>-|TRBV10-3|-|TRBJ2-7
CAISEPVGSAEQYF
TGTGCCATCAGTGAGCCGGTCGGTAGTGCCGAGCAGTACTTC
>TRBD1|TRBV5-1|-|TRBJ1-6
CASSPDRVTGNSPLHF
TGCGCCAGCAGCCCAGACAGGGTGACGGGTAATTCACCCCTCCACTTT
>-|TRBV7-2|many|TRBJ1-1
CASSPAPSAEAFF
TGTGCCAGCAGCCCCGCACCGAGTGCTGAAGCTTTCTTT
>-|TRBV24-1|-|TRBJ2-3
CATGVQGTDTQYF
TGTGCCACGGGGGTACAGGGAACAGATACGCAGTATTTT
>-|TRBV2|-|TRBJ2-1
CASSRDTSYNEQFF
TGTGCCAGCAGTAGGGACACATCCTACAATGAGCAGTTCTTC
>-|TRBV11-2|-|TRBJ2-7
CASKLREQYF
TGTGCCAGCAAACTTCGCGAGCAGTACTTC
>TRBD1|TRBV12-3/TRBV12-4|-|TRBJ2-7
CASSRLALDRGTYEQYF
TGTGCCAGCAGCCGTCTCGCCCTGGACAGGGGCACCTACGAGCAGTACTTC
>-|TRBV11-3|-|TRBJ1-5
CASSEARLNQPQHF
TGTGCCAGCAGTGAAGCCAGGCTCAATCAGCCCCAGCATTTT
>TRBD2|TRBV7-7|-|TRBJ2-1
CASSLAGTTEQFF
TGTGCTAGCAGCTTAGCGGGTACGACTGAGCAGTTCTTC
>-|TRBV7-9|many|TRBJ2-1
CASSLGPNNEQFF
TGTGCCAGCAGCTTAGGCCCGAACAATGAGCAGTTCTTC
>-|TRBV25-1|-|TRBJ1-1
CASRPGANEAEAFF
TGTGCCAGCAGACCGGGAGCTAATGAGGCTGAAGCTTTCTTT
>-|TRBV12-3/TRBV12-4|once|TRBJ2-5
CASSFGGVETQYF
TGTGCCAGCAGTTTTGGCGGGGTGGAGACCCAGTACTTC
>-|TRBV7-2|-|TRBJ2-1
CASSSTRNEQFF
TGTGCCAGCAGCTCGACTCGTAATGAGCAGTTCTTC
>TRBD1|TRBV10-3|once|TRBJ1-2
CAITLTGEGYTF
TGTGCCATCACCCTAACAGGGGAAGGCTACACCTTC
>-|TRBV7-3|-|TRBJ2-5
CASSPGAHETQYF
TGTGCCAGCAGCCCGGGGGCGCACGAGACCCAGTACTTC
>-|TRBV4-2|once|TRBJ1-1
CASSQQPRSEAFF
TGTGCCAGCAGCCAACAACCCCGCTCTGAAGCTTTCTTT
>TRBD1|TRBV13|-|TRBJ1-4
CASSLQGAGEKLFF
TGTGCCAGCAGCTTACAGGGGGCCGGTGAAAAACTGTTTTTT
>-|TRBV11-2|few|TRBJ2-7
CASSLVLAPEQYF
TGTGCCAGCAGCTTAGTGCTAGCTCCCGAGCAGTACTTC
>-|TRBV7-3|-|TRBJ2-3
CASSVTGFRTDTQYF
TGTGCCAGCAGCGTTACAGGGTTTCGCACAGATACGCAGTATTTT
>-|TRBV7-2|-|TRBJ2-5
CASSSLDSQETQYF
TGTGCCAGCAGCTCGTTGGACAGCCAAGAGACCCAGTACTTC
>-|TRBV6-2/TRBV6-3|many|TRBJ1-6
CASRPDQGATPLHF
TGTGCCAGCAGACCCGATCAGGGTGCAACACCCCTCCACTTT
>TRBD2|TRBV7-2|-|TRBJ2-5
CASSVMRGGRGVQYF
TGTGCCAGCAGTGTTATGCGGGGGGGCCGTGGGGTCCAGTACTTC
>TRBD1|TRBV12-3/TRBV12-4|-|TRBJ2-7
CASSSYGDPGQGHEQYF
TGTGCCAGCAGTAGTTACGGGGACCCGGGACAGGGTCACGAGCAGTACTTC
>TRBD2|TRBV7-3|-|TRBJ2-3
CASSSGGQQEGLAGTDTQYF
TGTGCCAGCAGCTCAGGGGGGCAACAGGAGGGACTAGCGGGCACAGATACGCAGTATTTT
>-|TRBV6-2/TRBV6-3|-|TRBJ1-1
CASSLGVYTEAFF
TGTGCCAGCAGCCTAGGAGTTTACACTGAAGCTTTCTTT
>-|TRBV5-1|-|TRBJ1-1
CASSLDTLNTEAFF
TGCGCCAGCAGCTTGGACACCCTGAACACTGAAGCTTTCTTT
>-|TRBV2|-|TRBJ2-7
CASRRQVYEQYF
TGTGCCAGCAGGAGACAGGTCTACGAGCAGTACTTC
>-|TRBV4-3|-|TRBJ2-7
CASSQYPGYEQYF
TGCGCCAGCAGCCAATATCCGGGCTACGAGCAGTACTTC
>-|TRBV10-1|-|TRBJ1-6
CASSESMWVVGSPLHF
TGCGCCAGCAGTGAGTCGATGTGGGTGGTAGGATCACCCCTCCACTTT
>TRBD1|TRBV7-2|few|TRBJ1-5
CASSLRQGEGQPQHF
TGTGCCAGCAGCCTCCGACAGGGTGAGGGTCAGCCCCAGCATTTT
>-|TRBV7-9|-|TRBJ2-1
CASSPGLLSSYNEQFF
TGTGCCAGCAGCCCAGGACTCCTGAGCTCCTACAATGAGCAGTTCTTC
>TRBD1|TRBV7-9|many|TRBJ1-2
CASSSTGSSYGYTF
TGTGCCAGCAGCTCGACAGGGAGCTCCTATGGCTACACCTTC
>-|TRBV7-9|many|TRBJ1-3
CASSLGAPSSGNTIYF
TGTGCCAGCAGCTTAGGGGCGCCCAGCTCTGGAAACACCATATATTTT
>-|TRBV7-8|-|TRBJ1-2
CASSFTGTRYTF
TGTGCCAGCAGCTTCACAGGGACCCGCTACACCTTC
>-|TRBV7-3|many|TRBJ2-1
CASSLTASREQFF
TGTGCCAGCAGCTTAACGGCCAGTCGTGAGCAGTTCTTC
>TRBD1|TRBV5-1|many|TRBJ2-3
CASSYRDRNTDTQYF
TGCGCCAGCAGCTACCGGGACAGAAACACAGATACGCAGTATTTT
>-|TRBV7-9|-|TRBJ2-2
CASSSGIGELFF
TGTGCCAGCAGCTCTGGTATCGGGGAGCTGTTTTTT
>-|TRBV20-1|-|TRBJ2-5
CGGWGGAKTQYF
TGTGGGGGCTGGGGGGGCGCGAAGACCCAGTACTTC
>-|TRBV6-4|-|TRBJ2-2
CASSDSRAGTGELFF
TGTGCCAGCAGTGACTCCAGGGCGGGCACCGGGGAGCTGTTTTTT
>-|TRBV2|-|TRBJ2-5
CASSDGAKETQYF
TGTGCCAGCAGTGACGGGGCGAAAGAGACCCAGTACTTC
>TRBD1|TRBV12-5|many|TRBJ2-1
CASGLEGGRNEQFF
TGTGCTAGTGGTTTGGAAGGGGGCCGCAATGAGCAGTTCTTC
>-|TRBV5-8|few|TRBJ2-7
CASSFRGYEQYF
TGTGCCAGCAGCTTTCGAGGCTACGAGCAGTACTTC
>-|TRBV24-1|-|TRBJ2-3
CATSDYLGDTQYF
TGTGCCACCAGTGACTATCTTGGGGATACGCAGTATTTT
>-|TRBV7-8|many|TRBJ2-2
CASSLVSGELFF
TGTGCCAGCAGCTTAGTGAGCGGGGAGCTGTTTTTT
>TRBD1|TRBV15|-|TRBJ2-1
CATSRDGTEYNEQFF
TGTGCCACCAGCAGAGATGGGACAGAGTACAATGAGCAGTTCTTC